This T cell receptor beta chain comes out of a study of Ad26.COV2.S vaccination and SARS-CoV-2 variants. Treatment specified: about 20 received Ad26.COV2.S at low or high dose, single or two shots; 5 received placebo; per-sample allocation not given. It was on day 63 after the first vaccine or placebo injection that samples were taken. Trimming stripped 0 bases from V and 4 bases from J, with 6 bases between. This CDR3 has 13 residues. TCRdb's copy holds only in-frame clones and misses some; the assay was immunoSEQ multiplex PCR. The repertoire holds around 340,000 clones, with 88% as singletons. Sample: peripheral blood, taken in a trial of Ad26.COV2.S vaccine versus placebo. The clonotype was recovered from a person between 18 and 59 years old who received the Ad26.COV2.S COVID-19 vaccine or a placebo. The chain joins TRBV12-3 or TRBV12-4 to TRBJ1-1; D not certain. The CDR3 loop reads CASSLAQPTEAFF. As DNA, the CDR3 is TGTGCCAGCAGTTTAGCGCAGCCCACTGAAGCTTTCTTT.